Shown below are 32 T cell receptor beta chains from a single sample sequenced in a study of identical twins (dated by TCRdb to the mid-2010s). The library was produced with 5' RACE. TCRdb lists the instrument as Illumina HiSeq 2000. The public sequencing data were trimmed at Q25 with fastp and processed into clonotypes with MiXCR by TCRdb, which kept only in-frame beta chains. Every distinct CDR3 protein forms one entry, paired with its most common genes and DNA. This sample is represented by 500,000 or so distinct CDR3 sequences; 13% to 15% of them were singletons. The top ten clones comprise approximately 1% of the sample. These data were also reused for a study on yellow fever vaccine responses in identical twins.

Sample: CD4+ T cells sorted from blood. The origin of the receptors is a woman between 18 and 29 years old in good health.

This clonotype appeared a few times. This chain uses TRBV9 with TRBJ2-1; D may correspond to TRBD1 or TRBD2 (5 bases each). The CDR3 spans 15 residues. CDR1 SGDLS and CDR2 YYNGEE come from the germline V gene. V shed 0 bases and J shed 6 bases, with 13 bases lying between them. CDR3 loop: CASSVEGTRGNEQFF. The DNA of the CDR3 is TGTGCCAGCAGCGTAGAGGGGACCCGAGGCAATGAGCAGTTCTTC.

This clonotype was seen a handful of times. The V call is TRBV20-1, the J call TRBJ1-6; D is undetermined. This CDR3 contains 14 residues. Trimming cost V 3 bases and J 9 bases, with 15 bases left between them. CDR1 is DFQATT, CDR2 SNEGSKA, per germline (reference sequence). The CDR3 nucleotides read TGCAGTGCTAGGATGGCGGGCGAAGGTTCACCCCTCCACTTT. Its translation is CSARMAGEGSPLHF.

This clonotype appeared many times. The chain recombines TRBV5-1 with TRBJ2-1; TRBD2 agrees at 11 bases. The CDR3 runs 16 residues. V trimming: 4 bases; J trimming: 6 bases; junction bases outside the gene matches: 9. Per the germline V gene, CDR1 is SGHRS and CDR2 is YFSETQ. CDR3 region: CASSISGTSGLNEQFF. The CDR3 nucleotides read TGCGCCAGCAGCATCTCCGGGACTAGCGGTCTCAATGAGCAGTTCTTC.

This sequence joins TRBV29-1 and TRBJ2-6; TRBD2 is a possible D gene (5 bases). V was shortened by 7 bases and J by 4 bases, with 14 bases between the two germline ends. The CDR3 extends over 14 amino acids. Germline V gives CDR1 SQVTM, CDR2 ANQGSEA. This CDR3 reads CSGGPPGGANVLTF. CDR3 coding DNA: TGCAGCGGCGGTCCTCCGGGGGGGGCCAACGTCCTGACTTTC.

The J gene is TRBJ1-6, the V gene TRBV20-1; D possibly corresponds to TRBD1 (5 bases). Trimming cost V 3 bases and J 5 bases, with 8 bases left between them. The CDR3 is made up of 13 amino acids. CDR1 is DFQATT and CDR2 is SNEGSKA in the germline V gene (reference sequence). CDR3 nucleotide sequence: TGCAGTGCTAGCTGGGGGAATAATTCACCCCTCCACTTT. Amino acids: CSASWGNNSPLHF.

The chain couples TRBV20-1 to TRBJ1-4; unclear D gene. V lost 1 base and J 8 bases, leaving 14 bases between the germline ends. Germline values: CDR1 DFQATT, CDR2 SNEGSKA (reference sequence). The CDR3 extends over 14 amino acids. In DNA, the CDR3 is TGCAGTGCTAGAGTCACAGTCTCGGGGGAAAAACTGTTTTTT. Its protein product is CSARVTVSGEKLFF.

In its sample, this clonotype was seen many times. The gene calls are TRBV9 and TRBJ2-1, with 9 positions matching TRBD2. The CDR3 is 15 amino acids. The trim removed 3 bases at V and 2 bases at J, leaving 3 bases unmatched. Looked up from germline, CDR1 is SGDLS and CDR2 is YYNGEE. CDR3 residues: CASSGLAGAYNEQFF. The DNA of the CDR3 is TGTGCCAGCAGCGGTTTAGCGGGAGCCTACAATGAGCAGTTCTTC.

V is TRBV28 and J is TRBJ2-2, with 9 bases that match TRBD1. The CDR3 runs 16 residues. Germline trimming cut 2 bases from V and 1 base from J; bases unmatched to any gene: 2. Looked up from germline, CDR1 is MDHEN and CDR2 is SYDVKM. CDR3 loop: CASSLKGQGNTGELFF. In DNA, the CDR3 is TGTGCCAGCAGTTTAAAGGGACAGGGGAACACCGGGGAGCTGTTTTTT. Filled out from reference TRBV28 and TRBJ2-2, the complete variable domain reads DVKVTQSSRYLVKRTGEKVFLECVQDMDHENMFWYRQDPGLGLRLIYFSYDVKMKEKGDIPEGYSVSREKKERFSLILESASTNQTSMYLCASSLKGQGNTGELFFGEGSRLTVL.

V gene TRBV6-2 or TRBV6-3 combines with J gene TRBJ2-5; 7 bases are a match to TRBD2. Per germline, CDR1 MNHEY and CDR2 SVGEGT. The CDR3 is 17 amino acids. V lost 10 bases and J lost 0; bases outside the gene matches: 17. The CDR3 is CATTLRGREGNQETQYF. DNA for the CDR3: TGTGCCACGACGCTCCGCGGTAGGGAGGGCAACCAAGAGACCCAGTACTTC.

V gene TRBV9 combines with J gene TRBJ1-3, with D unclear. CDR1 and CDR2 (germline): SGDLS, YYNGEE. The CDR3 extends over 13 amino acids. Trimming removed 2 bases from V and 4 bases from J, with 7 bases in between. In nucleotides, the CDR3 is TGTGCCAGCAGCGTCAATCTGGGAAACACCATATATTTT. Translating it yields CASSVNLGNTIYF.

This chain joins TRBV12-3 or TRBV12-4 and TRBJ2-7; 10 bases match TRBD2. The CDR3 spans 15 residues. The junction had 7 bases not matched to a gene; V was cut back by 6 bases and J by 2 bases. CDR3 sequence reads: CASSIGLADTYEQYF. CDR3 sequence (DNA): TGTGCCAGCAGCATAGGACTAGCGGACACCTACGAGCAGTACTTC.

At least ten counts were recorded for this clonotype. CDR3: CASSSEQFGQKNTGELFF. The DNA of the CDR3 is TGCGCCAGCAGCTCTGAGCAATTTGGACAGAAGAACACCGGGGAGCTGTTTTTT. The chain is built from TRBV5-1 and TRBJ2-2; the D gene is possibly TRBD1 (6 bases). V was clipped by 3 bases and J by 1 base, with 19 bases between them. This CDR3 is built from 18 residues. Per the germline V gene, CDR1 is SGHRS and CDR2 is YFSETQ.

This clonotype was recorded a few times. V gene TRBV15 combines with J gene TRBJ2-3; 13 nucleotides agree with TRBD2. Trimming took 0 bases from V and 5 from J; bases not matched to a gene: 17. Germline V gene data show CDR1 as LNHNV and CDR2 as YYDKDF (reference sequence). The CDR3 consists of 21 residues. CDR3 sequence: CATSRDERAGGLAGDIDTQYF. The CDR3 coding sequence is TGTGCCACCAGCAGAGACGAACGGGCCGGCGGACTAGCGGGGGACATAGATACGCAGTATTTT.

This clonotype has only a few counts. The V gene is TRBV3-1, the J gene TRBJ2-3; D gene ambiguous. Trimming left V 5 bases short and J 4 bases short, with 13 bases between. Per the germline V gene, CDR1 is LGHDT and CDR2 is YNNKEL (reference sequence). This CDR3 is 14 amino acids long. Here the CDR3 DNA reads TGTGCCAGCAGCTCCTGGAGAAGTTCAGATACGCAGTATTTT. Translated: CASSSWRSSDTQYF.

This chain uses TRBV25-1 with TRBJ2-1; the D is unclear. The CDR3 contains 15 residues. V was pared by 3 bases and J by 6 bases, with 15 bases between. The germline V gene encodes CDR1 MGHDK and CDR2 SYGVNS. This CDR3 reads CASSEPGIQSNEQFF. DNA of the CDR3: TGTGCCAGCAGTGAGCCCGGAATACAGAGCAATGAGCAGTTCTTC.

Only a few counts were recorded for this clonotype. V gene TRBV12-3 or TRBV12-4 combines with J gene TRBJ1-6; D may be TRBD1 (6 bases). The CDR3 is 14 residues long. Trimming removed 2 bases from V and 10 bases from J, with 12 bases in between. The CDR3 DNA sequence: TGTGCCAGCAGTTTACAGGGGAAGACCTCACCCCTCCACTTT. It is translated as CASSLQGKTSPLHF.

This clonotype was detected many times. This chain links TRBV7-3 with TRBJ2-3; possibly TRBD2 for D (5 bases). V lost 0 bases and J lost 2, with 6 bases in between. The germline V gene has CDR1 SGHTA and CDR2 FQGTGA. The length of the CDR3 is 14 residues. DNA for the CDR3: TGTGCCAGCAGCTTAACACGGGACACAGATACGCAGTATTTT. This translates into CASSLTRDTDTQYF.

Concerning this clonotype: The CDR3 does not close with the conserved phenylalanine or tryptophan, likely indicating a read error. The rearrangement links TRBV7-2 to TRBJ2-7; 9 nucleotides align to TRBD2. The CDR3 totals 16 residues. V lost 4 bases, J lost 6 bases, and 13 bases stayed unmatched. CDR1 SGHTA and CDR2 FQGNSA come from the germline V gene. CDR3 residues: CASSSLSGGPGREQYY. For the CDR3, the DNA is TGTGCCAGCAGCTCCCTTAGCGGGGGCCCCGGGCGCGAGCAGTACTAC.

This clonotype was seen only a few times. The gene calls are TRBV10-3 and TRBJ1-1; no reliable D call. Per the germline V gene, CDR1 is ENHRY and CDR2 is SYGVKD. The CDR3 sequence is 14 residues long. Trimming removed 10 bases at V and 0 bases at J, with 15 bases between. Here the CDR3 reads CATRYSPMNTEAFF. The CDR3 bases are TGTGCCACCAGGTATTCTCCCATGAACACTGAAGCTTTCTTT.

The J gene is TRBJ2-1, the V gene TRBV3-1; weak D call: TRBD2 (6 bases). Between the trimmed V and J ends, which lost 7 bases and 8 bases, there was a span of 15 bases. Germline CDR1 reads LGHDT; CDR2 reads YNNKEL (reference sequence). The CDR3 length is 13 residues. Written as DNA, the CDR3 is TGTGCCAGCAAGGAGGGGCAGGAGGATGAGCAGTTCTTC. Protein: CASKEGQEDEQFF.

This sequence joins TRBV2 and TRBJ2-7; TRBD1 matches at 10 bases. This CDR3 is 13 amino acids long. Germline V gene data show CDR1 as SNHLY and CDR2 as FYNNEI. Losses at the gene ends were 4 bases for V and 6 bases for J; bases not matched to a gene: 3. The CDR3 DNA sequence: TGTGCCAGCAGTGGGGACAGGGGACCCGAGCAGTACTTC. Encoded protein: CASSGDRGPEQYF.

There are a few counts of this clonotype. The chain recombines TRBV7-2 with TRBJ2-3; 8 nucleotides align to TRBD2. The CDR3 sequence is 17 residues long. J lost 4 bases, V lost 2 bases, and 11 bases had no gene match. In germline, CDR1 is SGHTA, CDR2 FQGNSA. CDR3 coding DNA: TGTGCCAGCAGCTTACCCTCCCCCGGGACTAGATCAGATACGCAGTATTTT. This translates into CASSLPSPGTRSDTQYF.

This clonotype has a handful of counts. The chain joins TRBV28 to TRBJ1-2; TRBD1 aligns across 7 bases. The CDR3 has 15 amino acids. The germline CDR1 and CDR2 sequences are MDHEN and SYDVKM. Losses at the gene ends were 6 bases for V and 5 bases for J; bases not matched to a gene: 12. CDR3 sequence reads: CASRPSGTERYGYTF. The CDR3 bases are TGTGCCAGCAGGCCCTCCGGGACAGAGAGGTATGGCTACACCTTC.

The chain couples TRBV10-3 to TRBJ2-1, with TRBD2 identical over 14 bases. Germline CDR1 ENHRY, CDR2 SYGVKD. This CDR3 contains 16 residues. V gave up 1 base and J gave up 8 bases; unmatched junction bases: 4. CDR3 loop: CAISELGLAGVDEQFF. For the CDR3, the DNA is TGTGCCATCAGTGAGTTGGGACTAGCGGGGGTTGATGAGCAGTTCTTC.

This clonotype was recorded a few times. V and J are TRBV20-1 and TRBJ1-1, with TRBD1 identical over 8 bases. Germline trimming cut 6 bases from V and 4 bases from J; bases unmatched to any gene: 4. The CDR3 contains 12 residues. Germline-derived CDR1 and CDR2 are DFQATT and SNEGSKA (reference sequence). CDR3 coding DNA: TGCAGTGCGGGCACAGGGGGCACTGAAGCTTTCTTT. Encoded protein: CSAGTGGTEAFF.

V usage is TRBV25-1 and J usage is TRBJ2-5; D is unclear. With 6 bases removed from V and 5 bases from J, the gap between germline ends came to 7 bases. CDR1 and CDR2 (germline): MGHDK, SYGVNS. The CDR3 is 11 amino acids. This chain's CDR3 is CASRTWETQYF. DNA for the CDR3: TGTGCCAGCAGGACCTGGGAGACCCAGTACTTC.

This clonotype was counted only a few times. This chain uses TRBV20-1 with TRBJ2-2, with unresolved D. This CDR3 is 12 amino acids long. CDR1 and CDR2 (germline): DFQATT, SNEGSKA (reference sequence). The V end lost 3 bases, the J end lost 3 bases, and 5 bases lay between the germline ends. This CDR3 reads CSARRDTGELFF. CDR3 DNA: TGCAGTGCTAGGAGAGACACCGGGGAGCTGTTTTTT.

The chain couples TRBV5-1 to TRBJ2-6; D is ambiguous. V was trimmed by 4 bases and J by 2 bases, leaving 13 bases between them. This CDR3 spans 16 amino acids. CDR1 and CDR2 from the germline V gene are SGHRS and YFSETQ. The CDR3 spells CASSLLTGPGANVLTF. The CDR3, as DNA: TGCGCCAGCAGCCTCCTAACGGGTCCTGGGGCCAACGTCCTGACTTTC.

This clonotype was counted between two and nine times. This chain joins TRBV18 and TRBJ2-6; D gene uncertain. Germline CDR1 is KGHSH and CDR2 is LQKENI. This CDR3 comprises 15 residues. Trimming shortened V by 2 bases and J by 0 bases, and 5 bases separated the two germline ends. CDR3 amino acids: CASSPDPSGANVLTF. CDR3 nucleotides: TGTGCCAGCTCACCAGACCCCTCTGGGGCCAACGTCCTGACTTTC. Variable domain in full (rest from reference TRBV18 and TRBJ2-6): NAGVMQNPRHLVRRRGQEARLRCSPMKGHSHVYWYRQLPEEGLKFMVYLQKENIIDESGMPKERFSAEFPKEGPSILRIQQVVRGDSAAYFCASSPDPSGANVLTFGAGSRLTVL.

This CDR3 reads CASGRPGETQYF. CDR3 in DNA: TGTGCCAGCGGACGCCCCGGGGAGACCCAGTACTTC. This sequence joins TRBV27 and TRBJ2-5; D gene uncertain. The CDR3 sequence is 12 residues long. Germline V gene sequence: CDR1 MNHEY, CDR2 SMNVEV (reference sequence). Between the trimmed V and J ends, which lost 8 bases and 5 bases, there was a span of 12 bases.

This clonotype has more than one count but fewer than ten. The chain has TRBV24-1 and TRBJ2-1, with TRBD2 matching over 8 bases. The CDR3 contains 16 residues. The trim removed 4 bases at V and 2 bases at J, leaving 6 bases unmatched. Germline CDR1 is KGHDR and CDR2 is SFDVKD. CDR3 DNA sequence: TGTGCCACCAGTGAGGCCGGGACTAGAACCTACAATGAGCAGTTCTTC. It specifies CATSEAGTRTYNEQFF.

The chain uses TRBV5-5 and TRBJ2-3; a possible D gene is TRBD2 (6 bases). Per germline, CDR1 SGHKS and CDR2 YYEKEE (reference sequence). The CDR3 loop spans 14 amino acids. Trimming removed 4 bases from V and 2 bases from J, with 11 bases in between. The CDR3 DNA follows: TGTGCCAGCAGCCAGACTAGTATCACAGATACGCAGTATTTT. Translated, it gives CASSQTSITDTQYF.